This is a list of T cell receptor beta chains from one sample in a study of CD8+CD57+ T cells in acquired aplastic anemia. TCRdb fed the reads into MiXCR, producing one record per CDR3 protein. The sample lists some 280,000 distinct CDR3 sequences, 55% to 65% occurring once. The sample consisted of sorted CD4+, CD8+, or CD8+CD57+ T cells (not recorded which) from PBMCs. These receptors were collected from a human donor with severe aplastic anemia or a healthy control (not recorded which). CDR3s include the opening cysteine and the closing phenylalanine or tryptophan. A D gene is named only where the DNA matches it firmly. Only some rows state a clone size, as once, few, many or a class for expanded clones.

clone size	V gene	D gene	J gene	CDR3 protein	CDR3 DNA
.	TRBV6-5	TRBD2	TRBJ2-1	CASRPLAGGGNEQFF	TGTGCCAGCAGGCCACTAGCGGGGGGAGGTAATGAGCAGTTCTTC
.	TRBV9	.	TRBJ2-1	CASSVAVVGDEQFF	TGTGCCAGCAGCGTAGCCGTGGTTGGAGATGAGCAGTTCTTC
.	TRBV19	.	TRBJ2-7	CASSDPGRLAYEQYF	TGTGCCAGTAGTGATCCGGGACGGCTGGCCTACGAGCAGTACTTC
.	TRBV7-9	.	TRBJ2-5	CASSSPGAQETQYF	TGTGCCAGCAGCTCCCCCGGTGCTCAAGAGACCCAGTACTTC
.	TRBV6-5	.	TRBJ1-5	CASSSRQRGNQPQHF	TGTGCCAGCAGTTCAAGACAACGCGGGAATCAGCCCCAGCATTTT
few	TRBV15	.	TRBJ1-5	CATSISGVVQPQHF	TGTGCCACCAGCATCTCGGGGGTGGTTCAGCCCCAGCATTTT
.	TRBV25-1	TRBD2	TRBJ2-1	CASSARLAGGLWEQFF	TGTGCCAGCAGTGCGAGACTAGCGGGAGGGTTATGGGAGCAGTTCTTC
.	TRBV20-1	TRBD1	TRBJ2-7	CSAHGQDTYEQYF	TGCAGTGCACACGGACAGGATACCTACGAGCAGTACTTC
once	TRBV11-2	TRBD1	TRBJ2-1	CASSAGQGMYNEQFF	TGTGCCAGCAGCGCGGGACAGGGGATGTACAATGAGCAGTTCTTC
.	TRBV7-9	.	TRBJ1-2	CASSSRGFGLLF	TGTGCCAGCAGCTCACGGGGTTTTGGTCTACTTTTC
few	TRBV25-1	TRBD1	TRBJ2-7	CASSAQNRGSYEQYF	TGTGCCAGCAGTGCTCAAAACAGGGGTTCCTACGAGCAGTACTTC
.	TRBV20-1	.	TRBJ1-1	CSALEVNTEAFF	TGCAGTGCGCTCGAAGTGAACACTGAAGCTTTCTTT
few	TRBV20-1	.	TRBJ2-1	CSARLTGIRYNEQFF	TGCAGTGCTAGGCTCACAGGGATCCGCTACAATGAGCAGTTCTTC
.	TRBV20-1	.	TRBJ2-7	CSARVPRASDYEQYF	TGCAGTGCTAGAGTTCCGAGGGCCTCCGACTACGAGCAGTACTTC
.	TRBV5-1	TRBD1	TRBJ1-2	CASSSTGGTYGYTF	TGCGCCAGCAGCTCGACAGGGGGCACCTATGGCTACACCTTC
.	TRBV9	.	TRBJ1-1	CASSVGRLTEAFF	TGTGCCAGCAGCGTTGGGAGGTTGACTGAAGCTTTCTTT
many	TRBV5-1	.	TRBJ2-3	CASSRFDSPLGEDTQYF	TGCGCCAGCAGCAGATTCGACTCTCCTCTAGGTGAGGATACGCAGTATTTT
few	TRBV20-1	TRBD2	TRBJ2-5	CSARDPTSGSETQYF	TGCAGTGCTAGAGATCCAACTAGCGGGAGTGAGACCCAGTACTTC
.	TRBV7-2	TRBD1	TRBJ1-5	CASRQPGGGNQPQHF	TGTGCCAGCAGACAACCAGGGGGGGGCAATCAGCCCCAGCATTTT
many	TRBV20-1	.	TRBJ1-3	CSARELRISSGNTIYF	TGCAGTGCTAGAGAACTCCGGATCAGCTCTGGAAACACCATATATTTT
.	TRBV7-6	TRBD2	TRBJ2-7	CASSPGTTPAYEQYF	TGTGCCAGCAGCCCGGGGACTACCCCAGCCTACGAGCAGTACTTC
.	TRBV7-6	TRBD1	TRBJ1-2	CASSIGQGLGYTF	TGTGCCAGCAGCATCGGACAGGGGCTTGGCTACACCTTC
many	TRBV19	.	TRBJ1-5	CASSTPHSDYSNQPQHF	TGTGCCAGTAGTACCCCCCATTCTGATTATAGCAATCAGCCCCAGCATTTT
.	TRBV20-1	.	TRBJ2-3	CSVTATNTDTQYF	TGCAGTGTTACGGCGACGAACACAGATACGCAGTATTTT
many	TRBV5-1	.	TRBJ2-7	CASSLAPRGRDLAYEQYF	TGCGCCAGCAGCTTGGCCCCCCGGGGCAGGGACCTCGCCTACGAGCAGTACTTC
many	TRBV6-1	TRBD1	TRBJ2-7	CASSEALITQGMYEQYF	TGTGCCAGCAGTGAAGCGCTTATAACACAGGGGATGTACGAGCAGTACTTC
.	TRBV7-6	.	TRBJ1-4	CASSSVAGEKLFF	TGTGCCAGCAGCTCCGTAGCGGGTGAAAAACTGTTTTTT
many	TRBV7-2	.	TRBJ2-5	CAKPGPKATSPLVGTQYF	TGTGCTAAACCCGGACCGAAGGCCACGAGTCCGCTGGTGGGGACCCAGTACTTC
.	TRBV7-8	.	TRBJ1-2	CASSPEDSYGYTF	TGTGCCAGCAGCCCGGAAGACAGCTATGGCTACACCTTC
few	TRBV19	TRBD1	TRBJ1-1	CASSFRQGYTEAFF	TGTGCCAGTAGTTTTCGACAGGGCTACACTGAAGCTTTCTTT
few	TRBV5-6	.	TRBJ2-7	CASSLAEGPRNEQYF	TGTGCCAGCAGCTTGGCGGAGGGTCCGCGGAATGAGCAGTACTTC
.	TRBV5-1	.	TRBJ1-2	CASSVEGDGYTF	TGCGCCAGCAGCGTCGAGGGGGATGGCTACACCTTC
many	TRBV2	TRBD1	TRBJ2-7	CASSEDRVVEQYF	TGTGCCAGCAGTGAGGACAGGGTTGTCGAGCAGTACTTC
many	TRBV4-3	TRBD1	TRBJ1-2	CASSQDRRGGGYTF	TGCGCCAGCAGCCAAGATCGCAGGGGGGGGGGCTACACCTTC
few	TRBV30	.	TRBJ2-1	CAWRTDAPSYNEQFF	TGTGCCTGGAGGACGGACGCCCCTTCCTACAATGAGCAGTTCTTC
once	TRBV10-2	TRBD2	TRBJ2-7	CASASGAYEQYF	TGCGCCAGCGCTAGCGGGGCCTACGAGCAGTACTTC
.	TRBV7-8	TRBD2	TRBJ2-2	CASSPAGKNTGELFF	TGTGCCAGCAGCCCAGCGGGAAAGAACACCGGGGAGCTGTTTTTT